Listed here are 13 T cell receptor beta chains from one sample, sequenced in a study of quantifying T cell responses using KT2 cells. Study background: RNA was reverse transcribed with TCR alpha and beta constant-region primers.

Each cDNA got a UMI-containing oligo ligated at its 3' end. The first PCR ran approximately 4 cycles with an equimolar RC1.1 and RC1.2 beta primer mix. MiXCR, applied by TCRdb to the UMI-ligation and nested PCR reads, yields one record per CDR3 protein. The table lists 25,000 to 35,000 distinct CDR3 sequences, about 9.3% of them singletons. The sample taken for sequencing was PBMCs spiked with cells of the T cell clone KT2. The receptor set was obtained from a human donor.

The chain links TRBV12-3 or TRBV12-4 to TRBJ1-6, with 9 nucleotides matching TRBD1. The CDR3 is 15 amino acids. V gave up 6 bases and J gave up 9 bases; unmatched junction bases: 9. Here the CDR3 DNA reads TGTGCCAGCAGGACAGGGGGGGGAGATAGTTCACCCCTCCACTTT. Translated: CASRTGGGDSSPLHF.

This clonotype was recorded at least ten times. The chain employs TRBV2 and TRBJ1-6; 7 nucleotides match TRBD1. CDR3 length: 14 residues. Looked up from germline, CDR1 is SNHLY and CDR2 is FYNNEI. Germline trimming cut 3 bases from V and 9 bases from J; bases unmatched to any gene: 5. The CDR3 loop reads CASSEETGSSPLHF. The CDR3 nucleotides read TGTGCCAGCAGTGAGGAGACAGGGAGTTCACCCCTCCACTTT. The variable domain in full, completed from reference TRBV2 and TRBJ1-6, reads EPEVTQTPSHQVTQMGQEVILRCVPISNHLYFYWYRQILGQKVEFLVSFYNNEISEKSEIFDDQFSVERPDGSNFTLKIRSTKLEDSAMYFCASSEETGSSPLHFGNGTRLTVT.

A few counts support this clonotype. This sequence joins TRBV5-1 and TRBJ2-3; 7 bases are a match to TRBD2. V was clipped by 4 bases and J by 3 bases; unmatched bases: 5. The CDR3 spans 14 residues. Germline lookup yields CDR1 SGHRS and CDR2 YFSETQ. The CDR3 region is CASSPGLGTDTQYF. CDR3 in DNA: TGCGCCAGCAGCCCTGGACTAGGAACAGATACGCAGTATTTT.

This clonotype was recorded at least ten times. This chain links TRBV5-1 with TRBJ1-2; D gene unclear. The CDR3 covers 13 residues. Trimming cost V 4 bases and J 6 bases, with 13 bases left between them. CDR1 is SGHRS, CDR2 YFSETQ, per germline. In DNA form, the CDR3 reads TGCGCCAGCAGCGGCGGGCAGGAGAATGGCTACACCTTC. Translation gives CASSGGQENGYTF.

This clonotype was picked up many times. The chain joins TRBV5-6 to TRBJ2-7; 14 bases fit TRBD2. The CDR3 is 15 residues long. V lost 3 bases to trimming and J lost 3 bases; unmatched junction nucleotides: 2. CDR1 is SGHDT, CDR2 YYEEEE, per germline. In DNA, the CDR3 is TGTGCCAGCAGCTGGGGACTAGCGGGGGACTACGAGCAGTACTTC. Amino acids: CASSWGLAGDYEQYF.

Only a few counts were recorded for this clonotype. This chain joins TRBV6-2 or TRBV6-3 and TRBJ2-1, with 9 bases identical to TRBD2. CDR1 and CDR2 (germline): MNHEY, SVGEGT. The V segment lost 0 bases and the J segment 4 bases; nucleotides outside the gene matches: 7. The CDR3 length is 17 residues. Written as DNA, the CDR3 is TGTGCCAGCAGTTACTCCCCGGCTAGCGGGATTTACAATGAGCAGTTCTTC. Translating gives CASSYSPASGIYNEQFF.

This clonotype has ten or more counts. This chain uses TRBV6-2 or TRBV6-3 with TRBJ1-1; D gene ambiguous. CDR3 size: 17 residues. V lost 6 bases and J 0 bases, leaving 20 bases between the germline ends. CDR1 and CDR2 (germline): MNHEY, SVGEGT. CDR3 sequence (DNA): TGTGCCAGCAGAGGTCTCGGCCGAGGATTCATGAACACTGAAGCTTTCTTT. Amino acids: CASRGLGRGFMNTEAFF.

V usage is TRBV7-9 and J usage is TRBJ2-5, with D unresolved. Between the trimmed V and J ends, which lost 5 bases and 0 bases, there was a span of 16 bases. This CDR3 region has 16 residues. Germline CDR1 reads SEHNR; CDR2 reads FQNEAQ (reference sequence). The CDR3 sequence is CASSPTPDGYQETQYF. CDR3 in DNA: TGTGCCAGCAGCCCGACCCCCGACGGGTACCAAGAGACCCAGTACTTC.

There are many counts of this clonotype. J is TRBJ1-1 and V is TRBV14, with 10 bases lining up with TRBD1. The CDR3 sequence is 16 residues long. J gave up 4 bases and V 1 base, and 6 bases lay outside the gene matches. Germline-derived CDR1 and CDR2 are SGHDN and FVKESK. The CDR3 nucleotides are TGTGCCAGCAGCCAAGGCGGTGACAGGGGGCTCACTGAAGCTTTCTTT. Translation gives CASSQGGDRGLTEAFF.

The chain is built from TRBV12-3 or TRBV12-4 and TRBJ2-7, with a tentative D call TRBD2 (6 bases). Trimming removed 4 bases at V and 1 base at J, with 14 bases between. CDR3 length equals 15 residues. The CDR3, as DNA: TGTGCCAGCAGTTCCGGGACTCTGCTTTCCTACGAGCAGTACTTC. Its translation: CASSSGTLLSYEQYF.

This clonotype came up many times. The V call is TRBV27, the J call TRBJ1-1, with 10 nucleotides matching TRBD1. The germline V gene has CDR1 MNHEY and CDR2 SMNVEV (reference sequence). Trimming removed 6 bases from V and 4 bases from J; junction bases left unmatched: 2. The CDR3 has 13 residues. The CDR3 DNA follows: TGTGCCAGCAGAGGGACAGGGGTCACTGAAGCTTTCTTT. This codes for CASRGTGVTEAFF.

This clonotype is classed as medium-sized. Written as DNA, the CDR3 is TGTGCCAGCAGTGACGAACTGGCAGATACGCAGTATTTT. This translates into CASSDELADTQYF. The V call is TRBV6-4, the J call TRBJ2-3; D is uncertain. Germline CDR1 MRHNA, CDR2 SNTAGT. This CDR3 is built from 13 residues. V was clipped by 2 bases and J by 4 bases, with 7 bases between them.

The V gene is TRBV5-4, the J gene TRBJ2-3; D is ambiguous. Trimming removed 1 base at V and 2 bases at J, with 8 bases between. This CDR3 has 14 amino acids. Germline CDR1 and CDR2: SGHNT and YYREEE (reference sequence). CDR3 residues: CASSLRLSTDTQYF. The CDR3 bases are TGTGCCAGCAGCTTGAGGCTATCCACAGATACGCAGTATTTT.